The next 20 T cell receptor beta chains were all read from a single sample in a study of cytomegalovirus exposure and HLA in healthy donors. PCR used 60 Vbeta primers and 13 Jbeta primers. Method: immunoSEQ multiplex PCR; TCRdb's copy keeps in-frame clones and lacks some. The sample has 200,000 or so clones, over 65% seen once. Sequencing was done on a sample of PBMCs. The receptors come from a human donor in good health.

The chain uses TRBV19 and TRBJ1-5, with D unresolved. V shed 1 base and J shed 10 bases, with 11 bases lying between them. CDR3 length equals 13 residues. Germline-derived CDR1 and CDR2 are LNHDA and SQIVND (reference sequence). CDR3 amino acids: CASSIGRREPQHF. The CDR3 bases are TGTGCCAGTAGTATAGGTAGGAGAGAACCCCAGCATTTT.

This clone showed up just once. The CDR3 sequence: CASSQDAGYMNTEAFF. CDR3 DNA: TGCGCCAGCAGCCAAGACGCAGGGTACATGAACACTGAAGCTTTCTTT. The V gene is TRBV4-1, the J gene TRBJ1-1, with D maybe TRBD1 (5 bases). Germline CDR1 MGHRA, CDR2 YSYEKL. Between the trimmed V and J ends, which lost 0 bases and 0 bases, there was a span of 11 bases. The CDR3 spans 16 residues.

The chain has TRBV5-1 and TRBJ2-1; no firm D call. The CDR3 spans 13 residues. Germline-derived CDR1 and CDR2 are SGHRS and YFSETQ. V was pared by 2 bases and J by 6 bases, with 9 bases between. CDR3: CASSFNQVNEQFF. CDR3 sequence (DNA): TGCGCCAGCAGCTTCAACCAGGTCAATGAGCAGTTCTTC.

A word on this clone: This sample includes further DNA sequences coding for the same CDR3. The V and J genes are TRBV5-1 and TRBJ1-4; TRBD1 aligns across 9 bases. Trimming cost V 4 bases and J 4 bases; bases outside gene matches: 2. This CDR3 spans 14 amino acids. Germline CDR1 reads SGHRS; CDR2 reads YFSETQ. CDR3 sequence reads: CASSLGQGNEKLFF. The CDR3 DNA follows: TGCGCCAGCAGCCTGGGACAGGGTAATGAAAAACTGTTTTTT.

V is TRBV4-2 and J is TRBJ2-2; 8 nucleotides align to TRBD2. Germline CDR1 reads LGHNA; CDR2 reads YNFKEQ. The CDR3 consists of 13 residues. The ends lost 7 bases at V and 4 bases at J; junction bases unmatched: 2. The DNA for the CDR3 is TGTGCCAGCACGGCGGGAGGCACCGGGGAGCTGTTTTTT. As protein: CASTAGGTGELFF.

V usage is TRBV6-1 and J usage is TRBJ1-2; D is uncertain. Between the trimmed V and J ends, which lost 3 bases and 4 bases, there was a span of 6 bases. The CDR3 has 12 residues. Germline CDR1 is MNHNS and CDR2 is SASEGT. The CDR3 loop reads CASSESPYGYTF. The CDR3 DNA reads as TGTGCCAGCAGTGAGAGCCCCTATGGCTACACCTTC.

The chain links TRBV5-4 to TRBJ1-4; D possibly corresponds to TRBD1 (5 bases). Germline V gene lookup returns CDR1 SGHNT and CDR2 YYREEE (reference sequence). The CDR3 loop spans 14 amino acids. V shed 2 bases and J shed 6 bases, with 11 bases lying between them. The CDR3 region is CASSFRGGDEKLFF. CDR3 bases: TGTGCCAGCAGCTTCCGCGGGGGGGATGAAAAACTGTTTTTT.

CDR3 bases: TGTGCCAGCTCACCCCCGACAGGGGGCGGACGGAACTCTGGAAACACCATATATTTT. Protein: CASSPPTGGGRNSGNTIYF. The chain couples TRBV18 to TRBJ1-3; TRBD1 matches 10 bases. CDR3 length equals 19 residues. The V segment lost 3 bases and the J segment 0 bases; nucleotides outside the gene matches: 11. In germline, CDR1 is KGHSH, CDR2 LQKENI. Combining the CDR3 with reference TRBV18 and TRBJ1-3 gives the whole variable domain NAGVMQNPRHLVRRRGQEARLRCSPMKGHSHVYWYRQLPEEGLKFMVYLQKENIIDESGMPKERFSAEFPKEGPSILRIQQVVRGDSAAYFCASSPPTGGGRNSGNTIYFGEGSWLTVV.

In the case of this clone: An end of the junction differs from the germline gene, which may be a read error. The sample carries other DNA sequences with the same CDR3. The chain joins TRBV6-1 to TRBJ2-1; 8 bases are shared with TRBD2. Germline assignment: CDR1 MNHNS and CDR2 SASEGT. This CDR3 region has 17 residues. The CDR3 reads CASSDRGAGGSYNEQFF. Written as DNA, the CDR3 is TGCGCCAGCAGTGATCGGGGGGCGGGAGGTTCCTACAATGAGCAGTTCTTC.

The chain joins TRBV5-1 to TRBJ2-1; TRBD2 matches at 16 bases. The CDR3 is 20 residues long. V lost 4 bases and J lost 4; bases outside the gene matches: 14. Germline V gene data show CDR1 as SGHRS and CDR2 as YFSETQ. CDR3 bases: TGCGCCAGCAGCATATTAACGGGACTAGCGGGAGGGCCCTCTTACAATGAGCAGTTCTTC. Translated, it gives CASSILTGLAGGPSYNEQFF.

The chain combines TRBV7-9 with TRBJ2-1; 8 positions agree with TRBD1. The CDR3 is made up of 15 amino acids. Germline V gene lookup returns CDR1 SEHNR and CDR2 FQNEAQ (reference sequence). The V gene end was trimmed by 3 bases and the J gene end by 6 bases; junction bases not matched to a gene: 7. CDR3 DNA sequence: TGTGCCAGCAGCTTCTTTCGGACAGGGATCAATGAGCAGTTCTTC. Protein: CASSFFRTGINEQFF.

The chain carries TRBV7-2 and TRBJ2-3; 7 bases align to TRBD2. V lost 5 bases, J lost 4 bases, and 9 bases stayed unmatched. Germline-derived CDR1 and CDR2 are SGHTA and FQGNSA. The CDR3 spans 15 residues. CDR3 sequence: CASSPRERGSDTQYF. In DNA form, the CDR3 reads TGTGCCAGCAGCCCCCGTGAGCGGGGATCAGATACGCAGTATTTT.

V and J are TRBV7-3 and TRBJ2-7, with unresolved D. V shed 3 bases and J shed 0 bases, with 9 bases lying between them. This CDR3 spans 14 amino acids. Germline V gives CDR1 SGHTA, CDR2 FQGTGA. CDR3 DNA sequence: TGTGCCAGCAGCTTCCGACAAGGCTCCTACGAGCAGTACTTC. This gives the protein CASSFRQGSYEQYF.

This clone was counted only a few times. This sample includes further DNA sequences coding for the same CDR3. In DNA form, the CDR3 reads TGTGCCACCAGCAGAGATCCCGGGGGCTCCTACGAGCAGTACTTC. Translated: CATSRDPGGSYEQYF. The rearrangement links TRBV15 to TRBJ2-7; a weak D match, TRBD2 (6 bases). The germline V and J ends were trimmed by 0 bases and 0 bases, with 9 bases remaining between them. CDR1 and CDR2 (germline): LNHNV, YYDKDF (reference sequence). The CDR3 contains 15 residues.

This clone was picked up one time. This chain connects TRBV5-1 to TRBJ2-1; TRBD2 matches at 7 bases. Germline V gene lookup returns CDR1 SGHRS and CDR2 YFSETQ. CDR3 length: 14 amino acids. V was pared by 4 bases and J by 7 bases, with 8 bases of the junction left unmatched. The CDR3 bases are TGCGCCAGCAGCCGGGGGACGGGAGGAAATGAGCAGTTCTTC. Translated: CASSRGTGGNEQFF.

The V and J genes are TRBV29-1 and TRBJ2-7; 10 bases align to TRBD2. V trimming: 4 bases; J trimming: 3 bases; junction bases outside the gene matches: 15. The CDR3 is 17 residues long. The germline CDR1 and CDR2 sequences are SQVTM and ANQGSEA. CDR3 sequence: CSVVDRVLPSGSYEQYF. The DNA of the CDR3 is TGCAGCGTTGTTGACAGGGTATTGCCTAGCGGGAGCTACGAGCAGTACTTC.

CDR3 bases: TGTGCCAGCAGTTACACTGGGGCTAGCACAGATACGCAGTATTTT. This encodes CASSYTGASTDTQYF. V gene TRBV7-3 combines with J gene TRBJ2-3; D may be TRBD1 (5 bases). Germline CDR1 reads SGHTA; CDR2 reads FQGTGA. This CDR3 spans 15 amino acids. Deletions cut 6 bases from V and 0 bases from J, with 13 bases between.

The chain uses TRBV6-6 and TRBJ1-2; the match to TRBD1 covers 11 bases. J gave up 7 bases and V 5 bases, and 3 bases lay outside the gene matches. CDR1 and CDR2 from the germline V gene are MNHNY and SVGAGI (reference sequence). The CDR3 runs 13 residues. The CDR3 coding sequence is TGTGCCAGCAGTGCGGGACAGGGGGTTGGCTACACCTTC. This codes for CASSAGQGVGYTF.

The chain uses TRBV5-5 and TRBJ2-1; 8 positions match TRBD2. Germline V gene lookup returns CDR1 SGHKS and CDR2 YYEKEE (reference sequence). The CDR3 is 17 amino acids. V lost 6 bases, J lost 0 bases, and 11 bases stayed unmatched. The CDR3 region is CASTKGLARNSYNEQFF. The CDR3 DNA reads TGTGCCAGCACCAAAGGACTAGCTCGTAACTCCTACAATGAGCAGTTCTTC.

To note about this clone: Germline and junction disagree at one end, which may indicate a read error. The chain carries TRBV2 and TRBJ2-1; TRBD2 aligns across 13 bases. CDR3 length equals 16 residues. Germline-derived CDR1 and CDR2 are SNHLY and FYNNEI. The CDR3 loop reads CASTEVGTSGTNEQFF. DNA for the CDR3: TGTGCCAGCACTGAAGTCGGGACTAGCGGGACGAATGAGCAGTTCTTC.